Given below is one T cell receptor (beta chain) in context. Its target is unknown. This sample stems from a study of CXCR3-negative and CXCR3-positive naive CD8 T cells. Study-wide background: For each library, about 1.5 +/- 0.3 million TRB reads were obtained, about 140 million in total.

Via 5' RACE with UMI labels, TRB cDNA libraries were prepared. With the 5' RACE reads reprocessed, TCRdb shows one record per CDR3 protein and no DNA. Its listing shows around 140,000 distinct CDR3 sequences. Study-wide findings and caveats: Unlike memory cells, which differed, naive CXCR3-negative and CXCR3-positive cells had similar TRBV-TRBJ usage. Memory CD8+ cells showed much lower diversity, while both naive subsets were comparably high. The study found more hydrophobic TRB CDR3s in CXCR3-positive naive cells than in CXCR3-negative naive cells. The majority of assays used fresh PBMCs, and CXCR3 expression partially decreased after cryopreservation.

Per the germline V gene, CDR1 is SQVTM and CDR2 is ANQGSEA. The CDR3 runs 13 residues. The receptor was derived from a human donor in good health. Some clones in this sample may be carry-over from other donors' samples. This chain joins TRBV29-1 and TRBJ2-3; as DNA is missing, the TRBD1 call by TCRdb cannot be tested. Sequenced input: naive CXCR3+ CD8+ T cells from blood. The subset here: CD45RO-CCR7+CD27+CD95- naive CD8+ T cells expressing CXCR3 (TNR3+). CDR3 amino acids: CSVEGRGQDTQYF.